This entry features one T cell receptor beta chain sequence. Antigen: not known. The sample originates from a study of a mutant IDH1 vaccine in newly diagnosed glioma. About the research overall: Earlier care involved radiotherapy, temozolomide, or both, and the majority received both. Study-wide results and caveats: Top-clonotype changes in peripheral T cells seemed unrelated to pseudoprogression.

The CDR3 extends over 15 amino acids. Germline CDR1 reads SQVTM; CDR2 reads ANQGSEA. Unmatched junction bases numbered 14, after V lost 7 bases and J lost 5 bases. The protocol was immunoSEQ multiplex PCR, while the TCRdb copy is restricted to in-frame clones and leaves out a portion. The repertoire holds 59,000 or so clones, around 92% seen once, with about 2.5% in the top ten. Regarding time point: baseline, week 1 (first vaccination visit). The treatment denotes: pre-vaccination baseline after standard-of-care therapy. The donors had new WHO grade 3 or 4 astrocytomas; these were IDH1-mutant and ATRX-lost.

The starting material was PBMCs, obtained from a glioma patient treated with radiotherapy, temozolomide or both. The receptor comes from a man aged 50-59 years with glioma. This chain links TRBV29-1 with TRBJ1-2; TRBD1 agrees at 9 bases. CDR3 sequence reads: CSAAPEGQGIYGYTF. The CDR3 DNA is TGCAGCGCCGCCCCCGAGGGACAGGGAATATATGGCTACACCTTC.